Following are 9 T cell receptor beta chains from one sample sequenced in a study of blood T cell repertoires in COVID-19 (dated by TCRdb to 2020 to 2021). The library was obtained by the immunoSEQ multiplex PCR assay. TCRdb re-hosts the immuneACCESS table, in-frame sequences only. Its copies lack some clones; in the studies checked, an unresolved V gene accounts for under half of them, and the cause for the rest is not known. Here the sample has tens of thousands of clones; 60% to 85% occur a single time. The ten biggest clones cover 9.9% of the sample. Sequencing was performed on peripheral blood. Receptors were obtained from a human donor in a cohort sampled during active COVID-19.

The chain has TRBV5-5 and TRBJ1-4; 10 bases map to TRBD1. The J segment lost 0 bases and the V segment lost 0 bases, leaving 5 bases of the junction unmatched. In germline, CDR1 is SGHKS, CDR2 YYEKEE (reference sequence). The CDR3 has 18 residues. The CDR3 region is CASSLGQGARATNEKLFF. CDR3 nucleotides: TGTGCCAGCAGCTTGGGACAGGGGGCAAGGGCAACTAATGAAAAACTGTTTTTT.

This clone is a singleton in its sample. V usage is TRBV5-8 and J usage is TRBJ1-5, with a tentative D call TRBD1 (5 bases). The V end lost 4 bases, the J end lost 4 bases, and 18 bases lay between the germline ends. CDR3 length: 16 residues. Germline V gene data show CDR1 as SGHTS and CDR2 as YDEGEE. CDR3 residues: CASSRLRGDTNQPQHF. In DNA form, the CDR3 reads TGTGCCAGCAGCAGGTTGCGGGGGGATACAAATCAGCCCCAGCATTTT.

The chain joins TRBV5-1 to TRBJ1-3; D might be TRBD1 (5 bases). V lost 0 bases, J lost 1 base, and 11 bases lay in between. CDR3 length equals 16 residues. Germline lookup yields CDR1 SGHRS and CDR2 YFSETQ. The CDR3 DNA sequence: TGCGCCAGCAGCTTGGGGGGCAGCGTTTCTGGAAACACCATATATTTT. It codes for CASSLGGSVSGNTIYF.

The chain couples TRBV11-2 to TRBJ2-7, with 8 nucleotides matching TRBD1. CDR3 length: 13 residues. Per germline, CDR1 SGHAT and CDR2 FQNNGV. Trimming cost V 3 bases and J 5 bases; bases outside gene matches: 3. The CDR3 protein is CASSFTGGHEQYF. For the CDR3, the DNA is TGTGCCAGCAGCTTTACAGGGGGTCACGAGCAGTACTTC.

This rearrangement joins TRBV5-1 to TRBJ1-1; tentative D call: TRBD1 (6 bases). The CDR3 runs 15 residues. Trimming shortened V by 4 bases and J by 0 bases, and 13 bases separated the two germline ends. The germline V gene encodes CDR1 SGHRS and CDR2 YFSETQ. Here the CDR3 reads CASSLGQTLNTEAFF. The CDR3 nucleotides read TGCGCCAGCAGCCTTGGACAGACCTTGAACACTGAAGCTTTCTTT.

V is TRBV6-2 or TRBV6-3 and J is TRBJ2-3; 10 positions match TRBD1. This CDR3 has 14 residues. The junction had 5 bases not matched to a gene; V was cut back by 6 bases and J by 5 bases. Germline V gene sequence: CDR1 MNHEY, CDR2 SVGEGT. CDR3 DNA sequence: TGTGCCAGCAGCGACAGGGGGCGAGGAGATACGCAGTATTTT. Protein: CASSDRGRGDTQYF.

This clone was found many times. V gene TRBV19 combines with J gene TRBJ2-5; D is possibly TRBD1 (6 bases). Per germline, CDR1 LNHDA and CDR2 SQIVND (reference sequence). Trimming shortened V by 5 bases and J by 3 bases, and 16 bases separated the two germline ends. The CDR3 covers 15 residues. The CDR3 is CASSLTKGTKETQYF. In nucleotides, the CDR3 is TGTGCCAGTAGTCTAACCAAGGGGACAAAAGAGACCCAGTACTTC.

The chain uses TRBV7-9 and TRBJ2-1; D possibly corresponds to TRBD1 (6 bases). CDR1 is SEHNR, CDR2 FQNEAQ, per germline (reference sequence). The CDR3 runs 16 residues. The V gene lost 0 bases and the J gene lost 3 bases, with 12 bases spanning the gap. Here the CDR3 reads CASSLAPQGYYNEQFF. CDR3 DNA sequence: TGTGCCAGCAGCTTAGCGCCCCAGGGGTACTACAATGAGCAGTTCTTC. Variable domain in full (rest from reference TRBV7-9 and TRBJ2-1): DTGVSQNPRHKITKRGQNVTFRCDPISEHNRLYWYRQTLGQGPEFLTYFQNEAQLEKSRLLSDRFSAERPKGSFSTLEIQRTEQGDSAMYLCASSLAPQGYYNEQFFGPGTRLTVL.

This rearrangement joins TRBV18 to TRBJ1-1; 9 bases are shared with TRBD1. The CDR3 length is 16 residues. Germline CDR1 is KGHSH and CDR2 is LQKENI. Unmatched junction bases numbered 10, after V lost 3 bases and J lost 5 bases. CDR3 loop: CASSPDRGLFGTEAFF. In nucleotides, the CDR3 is TGTGCCAGCTCACCGGACAGGGGCCTTTTCGGGACTGAAGCTTTCTTT.